The next 17 T cell receptor beta chains were all read from a single sample in a study of read filtering for tumor transcriptome and immune sequencing (dated by TCRdb to 2018 to 2020). Sequencer: Illumina HiSeq 4000. TCR libraries were built from 400 to 450 ng RNA with the Immunoverse kit, using molecular barcoded adaptors covering alpha/delta and beta/gamma chains. TCRdb reran the public reads through fastp at Q25 and MiXCR, keeping productive beta chains. Every CDR3 protein is listed once, alongside the most common genes and DNA of its rows. The sample includes about 46,000 distinct CDR3 sequences, with 20% observed a single time. In total, the top ten clones hold roughly two fifths of the sample. The material sequenced was a population of CD138-negative cells sorted from bone marrow. The intended sense of this specimen's cell subset or site label: bone marrow mononuclear cells depleted of CD138+ plasma/myeloma cells by negative magnetic selection. The receptors stem from a donor over 35 with multiple myeloma.

This clonotype was observed at least ten times. The chain couples TRBV5-1 to TRBJ2-7, with D possibly TRBD1 on 5 matching bases. Trimming shortened V by 2 bases and J by 0 bases, and 6 bases separated the two germline ends. The CDR3 runs to 13 residues. CDR1 SGHRS and CDR2 YFSETQ come from the germline V gene. Here the CDR3 reads CASSLQVSYEQYF. The CDR3 DNA reads as TGCGCCAGCAGCTTACAGGTCTCCTACGAGCAGTACTTC. Full variable domain (missing parts from reference TRBV5-1 and TRBJ2-7): KAGVTQTPRYLIKTRGQQVTLSCSPISGHRSVSWYQQTPGQGLQFLFEYFSETQRNKGNFPGRFSGRQFSNSRSEMNVSTLELGDSALYLCASSLQVSYEQYFGPGTRLTVT.

This clonotype was seen ten or more times. The CDR3 DNA is TGTGCCACCAGTCGCCCGGAACCCCACGACACCGGGGAGCTGTTTTTT. It encodes CATSRPEPHDTGELFF. The V call is TRBV24-1, the J call TRBJ2-2; no clear D. The CDR3 is 16 residues long. Germline assignment: CDR1 KGHDR and CDR2 SFDVKD. Trimming removed 6 bases at V and 3 bases at J, with 16 bases between.

The V call is TRBV4-1, the J call TRBJ2-1; D ambiguous. Germline V gives CDR1 MGHRA, CDR2 YSYEKL. Trimming took off 2 bases at V and 9 bases at J, with 11 bases between the two ends. This CDR3 spans 13 amino acids. Here the CDR3 reads CASSQWLSSEQFF. CDR3 coding DNA: TGCGCCAGCAGCCAATGGTTGAGCAGTGAGCAGTTCTTC.

Remarks on this clonotype: A clone one base away is much larger, so this may be a read error. This chain links TRBV25-1 with TRBJ2-3; no firm D call. The CDR3 is 13 residues long. Germline V lookup: CDR1 MGHDK, CDR2 SYGVNS. With 3 bases removed from V and 6 bases from J, the gap between germline ends came to 10 bases. This CDR3 reads CASSEYIGDTQYF. As DNA, the CDR3 is TGTGCCAGCAGTGAGTACATCGGGGATACGCAGTATTTT.

Many counts were recorded for this clonotype. This chain links TRBV28 with TRBJ2-2; D not resolved. Germline V gene lookup returns CDR1 MDHEN and CDR2 SYDVKM. The V gene lost 5 bases and the J gene lost 3 bases, with 10 bases spanning the gap. This CDR3 spans 14 amino acids. CDR3 residues: CASSPPRDTGELFF. CDR3 DNA: TGTGCCAGCAGTCCCCCCCGGGACACCGGGGAGCTGTTTTTT.

As for this clonotype: Possible read error: a much larger clone is one base away. The conserved phenylalanine or tryptophan is not found at the CDR3 terminus, so this likely reflects a read error. The V call is TRBV28, the J call TRBJ2-7; D remains ambiguous. The CDR3 runs to 11 residues. V lost 2 bases and J 4 bases, leaving 3 bases between the germline ends. The V gene's germline CDR1 is MDHEN and CDR2 SYDVKM. The DNA for the CDR3 is TGTGCCAGCAGTTTAGGATACGAGCAGTACCTC. This encodes CASSLGYEQYL.

This clonotype was observed many times. The chain has TRBV11-2 and TRBJ1-1; D unclear. V lost 5 bases to trimming and J lost 5 bases, with 18 bases between them. Germline CDR1 SGHAT, CDR2 FQNNGV. CDR3 length: 15 amino acids. As DNA, the CDR3 is TGTGCCAGCAGCCCAAACCAGGCCTGGAGTACTGAAGCTTTCTTT. It is translated as CASSPNQAWSTEAFF.

This clonotype occurred many times. CDR3 sequence (DNA): TGCAGTGCTAGGGACTCGTACCAAGAGACCCAGTACTTC. As protein: CSARDSYQETQYF. This chain joins TRBV20-1 and TRBJ2-5, with a possible D match to TRBD2 (5 bases). The CDR3 consists of 13 residues. V was shortened by 3 bases and J by 0 bases, with 8 bases between the two germline ends. Germline-derived CDR1 and CDR2 are DFQATT and SNEGSKA (reference sequence).

This clonotype was observed at least ten times. This chain links TRBV7-2 with TRBJ2-3; D unresolved. V lost 5 bases, J lost 6 bases, and 6 bases lay in between. The V gene's germline CDR1 is SGHTA and CDR2 FQGNSA. CDR3 length: 11 amino acids. The CDR3: CASSMADTQYF. The DNA of the CDR3 is TGTGCCAGCAGCATGGCGGATACGCAGTATTTT.

Concerning this clonotype itself: A clone one base away is much larger, so this may be a read error. The chain joins TRBV2 to TRBJ2-5; D is unclear. Per germline, CDR1 SNHLY and CDR2 FYNNEI. This CDR3 has 11 amino acids. CDR3 in DNA: TGTGCCAGCAGTAACAAAGAGACCCAGCACTTC. Its translation is CASSNKETQHF.

This clonotype was seen many times. The V and J genes are TRBV20-1 and TRBJ2-2; 10 nucleotides align to TRBD2. The CDR3 totals 15 residues. CDR1 is DFQATT, CDR2 SNEGSKA, per germline (reference sequence). J gave up 5 bases and V 2 bases, and 5 bases lay outside the gene matches. CDR3 residues: CSARSGRAGTGELFF. The CDR3 region has the DNA TGCAGTGCTAGAAGCGGGAGGGCCGGGACCGGGGAGCTGTTTTTT.

Comment on this clonotype: A single base separates this from a much larger clone, so it may be a read error. This sequence joins TRBV11-2 and TRBJ2-7; D may correspond to TRBD1 or TRBD2 (5 bases each). Between the trimmed V and J ends, which lost 11 bases and 1 base, there was a span of 18 bases. CDR3 length: 14 residues. CDR1 is SGHAT and CDR2 is FQNNGV in the germline V gene. Here the CDR3 DNA reads TGTGCCTGCAACCCCGGGACGTCATCCTACGAGCAGTACTTC. Translating gives CACNPGTSSYEQYF. The complete variable domain, with remaining parts taken from reference TRBV11-2 and TRBJ2-7, reads EAGVAQSPRYKIIEKRQSVAFWCNPISGHATLYWYQQILGQGPKLLIQFQNNGVVDDSQLPKDRFSAERLKGVDSTLKIQPAKLEDSAVYLCACNPGTSSYEQYFGPGTRLTVT.

In this sample, this clonotype turned up many times. Here the CDR3 DNA reads TGTGCCAGTAGTATAGGACTAGCGGGAGTACAGTACGAGCAGTACTTC. Protein product: CASSIGLAGVQYEQYF. The genes are TRBV19 and TRBJ2-7; 12 bases are shared with TRBD2. This CDR3 has 16 amino acids. V lost 1 base and J lost 4; bases outside the gene matches: 5. The V gene's germline CDR1 is LNHDA and CDR2 SQIVND (reference sequence).

This clonotype was found many times. The rearrangement uses TRBV2 and TRBJ2-1; TRBD1 aligns across 9 bases. The CDR3 runs to 13 residues. The germline V gene encodes CDR1 SNHLY and CDR2 FYNNEI. The V gene end was trimmed by 6 bases and the J gene end by 7 bases; junction bases not matched to a gene: 4. The chain's CDR3 is CASSGQGSNEQFF. CDR3 coding DNA: TGTGCCAGCAGCGGACAGGGGAGTAATGAGCAGTTCTTC. The entire variable domain, with the rest obtained from reference TRBV2 and TRBJ2-1, is as follows: EPEVTQTPSHQVTQMGQEVILRCVPISNHLYFYWYRQILGQKVEFLVSFYNNEISEKSEIFDDQFSVERPDGSNFTLKIRSTKLEDSAMYFCASSGQGSNEQFFGPGTRLTVL.

This clonotype was recorded many times. This chain connects TRBV25-1 to TRBJ2-7, with TRBD2 identical over 10 bases. V shed 6 bases, J shed 6 bases, and the junction held 8 bases outside the gene matches. In germline, CDR1 is MGHDK, CDR2 SYGVNS. The CDR3 contains 14 residues. CDR3 sequence reads: CASSGTSGIFEQYF. As DNA, the CDR3 is TGTGCCAGCAGCGGAACTAGCGGGATCTTCGAGCAGTACTTC.

This clonotype occurred many times. The V and J genes are TRBV2 and TRBJ1-6; D gene unclear. The CDR3 is made up of 15 amino acids. Germline-derived CDR1 and CDR2 are SNHLY and FYNNEI. The germline V and J ends were trimmed by 6 bases and 0 bases, with 9 bases remaining between them. Written as DNA, the CDR3 is TGTGCCAGCAGACGACCCAGCTCCTATAATTCACCCCTCCACTTT. This translates into CASRRPSSYNSPLHF. The whole variable domain, filled in from reference TRBV2 and TRBJ1-6, reads EPEVTQTPSHQVTQMGQEVILRCVPISNHLYFYWYRQILGQKVEFLVSFYNNEISEKSEIFDDQFSVERPDGSNFTLKIRSTKLEDSAMYFCASRRPSSYNSPLHFGNGTRLTVT.

This clonotype was counted ten times or more. The chain uses TRBV11-1 and TRBJ1-1; the match to TRBD1 covers 9 bases. There are 16 residues in the CDR3. Germline CDR1 is SGHAT and CDR2 is FQDESV (reference sequence). Trimming at V came to 5 bases and at J to 0 bases, leaving 7 bases not matched to a gene. CDR3 protein: CASSPGQGRLNTEAFF. The CDR3 bases are TGTGCCAGCAGCCCCGGACAGGGGCGGTTGAACACTGAAGCTTTCTTT.